These 22 T cell receptor beta chains came from one sample sequenced in a study of neurological immune-mediated disorders. TCRdb itself ran the 5' RACE reads through MiXCR, one entry per CDR3 protein. The top ten hold approximately 7.6% of the sample, which has some 22,000 distinct CDR3 sequences, around a sixth seen once. The sample comprised CD8+ T cells from blood. These receptors all stem from a woman aged 18 to 35 with multiple sclerosis.

This clonotype was counted at least ten times. This chain connects TRBV19 to TRBJ1-1; TRBD1 matches 7 bases. V lost 1 base to trimming and J lost 0 bases; unmatched junction nucleotides: 5. CDR3 length: 16 amino acids. Germline values: CDR1 LNHDA, CDR2 SQIVND (reference sequence). The CDR3 DNA is TGTGCCAGTAGTATAGCCGGGGGGACAGTGAACACTGAAGCTTTCTTT. Translating it yields CASSIAGGTVNTEAFF.

Ten or more counts support this clonotype. J is TRBJ2-2 and V is TRBV3-1; no firm D call. The germline V gene has CDR1 LGHDT and CDR2 YNNKEL (reference sequence). CDR3 length: 14 residues. The V end lost 4 bases, the J end lost 0 bases, and 6 bases lay between the germline ends. The CDR3 nucleotides are TGTGCCAGCAGCCGGGTTTCGAACACCGGGGAGCTGTTTTTT. As protein: CASSRVSNTGELFF.

This clonotype was found many times. The chain is built from TRBV27 and TRBJ1-4; D is perhaps TRBD1 (5 bases). CDR3 length: 16 residues. Germline values: CDR1 MNHEY, CDR2 SMNVEV (reference sequence). V was clipped by 3 bases and J by 0 bases, with 11 bases between them. This CDR3 is CASSLGPDATNEKLFF. The DNA for the CDR3 is TGTGCCAGCAGTTTGGGGCCGGATGCAACTAATGAAAAACTGTTTTTT.

This clonotype was detected many times. The CDR3 coding sequence is TGCAGTGCTAAATCGGGGGGCGACGCAGATACGCAGTATTTT. Its translation is CSAKSGGDADTQYF. The chain employs TRBV20-1 and TRBJ2-3; TRBD2 is a possible D gene (7 bases). Germline CDR1 reads DFQATT; CDR2 reads SNEGSKA (reference sequence). The CDR3 spans 14 residues. The V gene lost 4 bases and the J gene lost 4 bases, with 15 bases spanning the gap.

This clonotype was counted ten times or more. A much larger clone lies a single base off, so this may be a read error. The chain carries TRBV6-2 or TRBV6-3 and TRBJ2-1, with 8 nucleotides matching TRBD2. The germline gives CDR1 MNHEY, CDR2 SVGEGT. The junction had 16 bases not matched to a gene; V was cut back by 10 bases and J by 8 bases. The CDR3 is 15 amino acids. The CDR3 DNA follows: TGTGCCAACAGACCGATGCTAGCGGGTCCTGATGAGCAGTTCTTC. Amino acids: CANRPMLAGPDEQFF.

The V gene is TRBV20-1, the J gene TRBJ2-1, with 12 positions matching TRBD2. This CDR3 is 16 amino acids long. Trimming at V came to 6 bases and at J to 0 bases, leaving 6 bases not matched to a gene. Germline loops: CDR1 DFQATT, CDR2 SNEGSKA (reference sequence). This CDR3 is CSAPRTSGDSYNEQFF. In nucleotides, the CDR3 is TGCAGTGCCCCGAGGACTAGCGGGGACTCCTACAATGAGCAGTTCTTC.

The V call is TRBV11-2, the J call TRBJ2-1; TRBD2 aligns across 13 bases. Germline V gene data show CDR1 as SGHAT and CDR2 as FQNNGV. CDR3 length equals 15 residues. Trimming at V came to 7 bases and at J to 9 bases, leaving 9 bases not matched to a gene. The CDR3 protein is CASKVLAGGPGEQFF. In DNA form, the CDR3 reads TGTGCCAGCAAAGTACTAGCGGGGGGGCCCGGTGAGCAGTTCTTC.

V is TRBV12-3 or TRBV12-4 and J is TRBJ1-2; TRBD1 might be the D (6 bases). This CDR3 contains 12 residues. V was clipped by 7 bases and J by 7 bases, with 13 bases between them. The CDR3: CASTLRGGGYTF. The CDR3 coding sequence is TGTGCCAGCACCCTCAGGGGAGGTGGCTACACCTTC.

Many counts were recorded for this clonotype. The V call is TRBV7-9, the J call TRBJ1-1; D is ambiguous. Deletions cut 5 bases from V and 8 bases from J, with 18 bases between. Germline-derived CDR1 and CDR2 are SEHNR and FQNEAQ (reference sequence). This CDR3 is built from 14 residues. CDR3 in DNA: TGTGCCAGCAGCCTCGTCGGTACGGCCCACGAAGCTTTCTTT. The encoded protein is CASSLVGTAHEAFF.

This clonotype occurred many times. The J gene is TRBJ2-1, the V gene TRBV6-2 or TRBV6-3, with 9 bases lining up with TRBD2. Germline V gene sequence: CDR1 MNHEY, CDR2 SVGEGT. The ends lost 10 bases at V and 8 bases at J; junction bases unmatched: 12. The CDR3 contains 14 residues. For the CDR3, the DNA is TGTGCCACCTCCCACGTGGGACTAGCCTATGAGCAGTTCTTC. It yields the protein CATSHVGLAYEQFF.

This clonotype was observed at least ten times. The rearrangement joins TRBV7-9 to TRBJ2-2; tentative D call: TRBD2 (5 bases). V lost 4 bases to trimming and J lost 3 bases, with 9 bases between them. The CDR3 consists of 14 residues. Germline V gene sequence: CDR1 SEHNR, CDR2 FQNEAQ (reference sequence). The CDR3 DNA sequence: TGTGCCAGCAGCTACGGGGTCTACACCGGGGAGCTGTTTTTT. This encodes CASSYGVYTGELFF.

This clonotype was picked up many times. The chain carries TRBV7-9 and TRBJ2-7; TRBD1 might be the D (6 bases). The length of the CDR3 is 16 residues. V lost 5 bases to trimming and J lost 0 bases, with 17 bases between them. The germline V gene has CDR1 SEHNR and CDR2 FQNEAQ (reference sequence). This CDR3 reads CASSALTGSPSYEQYF. For the CDR3, the DNA is TGTGCCAGCAGCGCGCTAACAGGGTCCCCCTCCTACGAGCAGTACTTC.

In its sample, this clonotype was seen many times. The chain couples TRBV5-5 to TRBJ2-1; possible D gene TRBD1, 5 bases. CDR1 SGHKS and CDR2 YYEKEE come from the germline V gene (reference sequence). CDR3 length: 17 amino acids. V was clipped by 0 bases and J by 0 bases, with 13 bases between them. The CDR3 loop reads CASSLGASGNSYNEQFF. DNA for the CDR3: TGTGCCAGCAGCTTGGGGGCCTCAGGGAACTCCTACAATGAGCAGTTCTTC.

The chain carries TRBV4-1 and TRBJ1-6; 8 bases map to TRBD1. The CDR3 runs 17 residues. The V and J ends lost 0 bases and 6 bases, in that order; junction bases with no gene match: 7. Germline values: CDR1 MGHRA, CDR2 YSYEKL. CDR3 sequence (DNA): TGCGCCAGCAGCCAAGAGCCTCAGGGGGCGATTAATTCACCCCTCCACTTT. Translated, it gives CASSQEPQGAINSPLHF.

This clonotype was observed many times. The genes are TRBV6-5 and TRBJ2-7; perhaps D is TRBD1 or TRBD2 (5 bases each). V shed 5 bases and J shed 1 base, with 12 bases lying between them. This CDR3 comprises 14 residues. Germline V CDR1 and CDR2: MNHEY, SVGAGI. As DNA, the CDR3 is TGTGCCAGCAGTCGACGGGACGGATCCTACGAGCAGTACTTC. As protein: CASSRRDGSYEQYF.

This clonotype was detected ten times or more. This chain links TRBV5-5 with TRBJ2-7; D remains ambiguous. Germline CDR1 and CDR2: SGHKS and YYEKEE (reference sequence). The CDR3 spans 13 residues. CDR3 nucleotides: TGTGCCAGCAGTTTGGAGTGGGCCTACGAGCAGTACGTC. Translation: CASSLEWAYEQYV.

There are a few counts of this clonotype. The chain couples TRBV11-3 to TRBJ2-1, with D possibly being TRBD2 (5 bases). Germline CDR1 SGHNT, CDR2 YENEEA. V lost 4 bases and J 10 bases, leaving 11 bases between the germline ends. This CDR3 contains 12 residues. CDR3 in amino acids: CASSSLAFEQFF. CDR3 sequence (DNA): TGTGCCAGCAGCTCCCTAGCTTTCGAGCAGTTCTTC. Full variable domain (rest looked up from reference TRBV11-3 and TRBJ2-1): EAGVVQSPRYKIIEKKQPVAFWCNPISGHNTLYWYLQNLGQGPELLIRYENEEAVDDSQLPKDRFSAERLKGVDSTLKIQPAELGDSAVYLCASSSLAFEQFFGPGTRLTVL.

As DNA, the CDR3 is TGTGCCAGCAGCCAAATGGGAGGCGGAGAGACCCAGTACTTC. It translates to CASSQMGGGETQYF. The chain couples TRBV3-1 to TRBJ2-5, with a tentative D call TRBD2 (6 bases). This CDR3 is 14 amino acids long. The V gene's germline CDR1 is LGHDT and CDR2 YNNKEL (reference sequence). The V end was cut by 2 bases, the J end by 4 bases, with 11 bases between.

The chain links TRBV2 to TRBJ1-2; D is ambiguous. The V end was cut by 4 bases, the J end by 4 bases, with 10 bases between. The germline V gene has CDR1 SNHLY and CDR2 FYNNEI. CDR3 length equals 13 residues. The CDR3 loop is CASSADISYGYTF. The CDR3 bases are TGTGCCAGCAGTGCTGACATCTCCTATGGCTACACCTTC.

This clonotype was picked up one time. The chain employs TRBV6-5 and TRBJ2-2; no clear D. The germline CDR1 and CDR2 sequences are MNHEY and SVGAGI. Trimming shortened V by 2 bases and J by 0 bases, and 4 bases separated the two germline ends. There are 14 residues in the CDR3. The CDR3 nucleotides are TGTGCCAGCAGTTACAGATCGAACACCGGGGAGCTGTTTTTT. This encodes CASSYRSNTGELFF.

By sample share, this clonotype is medium-sized. The chain joins TRBV6-6 to TRBJ1-1; tentatively, D is TRBD1 (5 bases). V was pared by 5 bases and J by 2 bases, with 18 bases between. The CDR3 sequence is 16 residues long. The germline V gene has CDR1 MNHNY and CDR2 SVGAGI (reference sequence). CDR3 DNA sequence: TGTGCCAGCAGTCCCCCTACCGACAGCCTAAACACTGAAGCTTTCTTT. This encodes CASSPPTDSLNTEAFF.

This clonotype was recorded at least ten times. V usage is TRBV10-2 and J usage is TRBJ2-5; D remains ambiguous. In germline, CDR1 is WSHSY, CDR2 SAAADI. This CDR3 contains 15 residues. Trimming left V 2 bases short and J 5 bases short, with 15 bases between. The CDR3 nucleotides read TGCGCCAGCAGTGAGGCGACTGCCCGGTGGGAGACCCAGTACTTC. Translated: CASSEATARWETQYF.